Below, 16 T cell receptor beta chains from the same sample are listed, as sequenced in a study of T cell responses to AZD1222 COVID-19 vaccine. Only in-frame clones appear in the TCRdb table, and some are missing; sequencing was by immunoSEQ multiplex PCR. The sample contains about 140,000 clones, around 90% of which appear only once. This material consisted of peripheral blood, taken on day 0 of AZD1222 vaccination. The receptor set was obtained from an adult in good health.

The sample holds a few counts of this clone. The CDR3 is CASSQDRQNYGYTF. The CDR3, as DNA: TGTGCCAGCAGCCAAGATCGGCAGAACTATGGCTACACCTTC. The genes are TRBV4-2 and TRBJ1-2; no definite D call. Per the germline V gene, CDR1 is LGHNA and CDR2 is YNFKEQ. The CDR3 runs to 14 residues. The V and J ends lost 0 bases and 2 bases respectively, with 7 bases between them.

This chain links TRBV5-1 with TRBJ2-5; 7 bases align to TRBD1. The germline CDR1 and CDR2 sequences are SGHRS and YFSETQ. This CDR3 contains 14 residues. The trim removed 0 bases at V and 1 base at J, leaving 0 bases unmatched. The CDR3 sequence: CASSLAGGQETQYF. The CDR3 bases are TGCGCCAGCAGCTTGGCAGGGGGCCAAGAGACCCAGTACTTC.

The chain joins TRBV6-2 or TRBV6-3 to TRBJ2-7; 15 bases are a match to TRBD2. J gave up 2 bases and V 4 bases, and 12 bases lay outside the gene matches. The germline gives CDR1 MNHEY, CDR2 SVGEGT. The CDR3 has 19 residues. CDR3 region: CASSSKRTSGRAITYEQYF. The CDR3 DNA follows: TGTGCCAGCAGTTCTAAAAGGACTAGCGGGAGGGCTATTACCTACGAGCAGTACTTC.

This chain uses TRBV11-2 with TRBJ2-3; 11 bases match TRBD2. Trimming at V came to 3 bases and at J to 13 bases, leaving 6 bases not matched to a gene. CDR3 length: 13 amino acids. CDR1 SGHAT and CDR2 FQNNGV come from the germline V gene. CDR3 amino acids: CASSFGTSGSEYF. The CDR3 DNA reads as TGTGCCAGCAGCTTCGGTACTAGCGGGAGTGAGTATTTT.

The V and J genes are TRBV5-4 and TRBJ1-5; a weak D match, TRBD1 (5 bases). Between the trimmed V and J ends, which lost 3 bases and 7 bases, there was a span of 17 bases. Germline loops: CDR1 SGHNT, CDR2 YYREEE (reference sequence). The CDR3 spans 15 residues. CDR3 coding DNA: TGTGCCAGCAGCTCGGACAAGGTGGTAGGGCAGCCCCAGCATTTT. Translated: CASSSDKVVGQPQHF.

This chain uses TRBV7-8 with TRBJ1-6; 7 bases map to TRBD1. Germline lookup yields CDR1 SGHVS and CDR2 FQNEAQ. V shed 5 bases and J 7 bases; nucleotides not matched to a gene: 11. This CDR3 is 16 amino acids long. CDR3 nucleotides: TGTGCCAGCAGCCCGAGGAGGGACAGCCCCAATTCACCCCTCCACTTT. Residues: CASSPRRDSPNSPLHF.

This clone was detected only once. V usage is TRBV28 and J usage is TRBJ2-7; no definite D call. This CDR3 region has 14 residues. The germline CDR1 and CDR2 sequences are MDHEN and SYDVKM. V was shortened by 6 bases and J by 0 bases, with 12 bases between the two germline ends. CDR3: CASSRGGRSYEQYF. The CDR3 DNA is TGTGCCAGCAGCCGCGGTGGCCGCTCCTACGAGCAGTACTTC.

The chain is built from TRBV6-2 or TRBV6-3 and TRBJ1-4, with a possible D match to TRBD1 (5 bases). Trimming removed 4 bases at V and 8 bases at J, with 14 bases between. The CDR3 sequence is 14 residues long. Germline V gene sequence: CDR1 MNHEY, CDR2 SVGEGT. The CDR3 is CASSWAGTGEKLFF. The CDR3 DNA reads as TGTGCCAGCAGTTGGGCCGGGACGGGAGAAAAACTGTTTTTT.

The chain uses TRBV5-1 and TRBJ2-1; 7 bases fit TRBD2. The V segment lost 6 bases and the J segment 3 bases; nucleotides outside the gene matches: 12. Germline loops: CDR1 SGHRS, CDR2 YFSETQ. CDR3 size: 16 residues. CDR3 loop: CASTLVGGSSYNEQFF. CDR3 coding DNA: TGCGCCAGCACCCTGGTGGGCGGGAGCAGCTACAATGAGCAGTTCTTC.

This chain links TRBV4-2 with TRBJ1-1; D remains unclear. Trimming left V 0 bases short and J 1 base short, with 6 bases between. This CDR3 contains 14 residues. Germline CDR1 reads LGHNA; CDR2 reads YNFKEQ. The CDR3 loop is CASSQEARNTEAFF. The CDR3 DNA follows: TGTGCCAGCAGCCAAGAGGCCCGGAACACTGAAGCTTTCTTT.

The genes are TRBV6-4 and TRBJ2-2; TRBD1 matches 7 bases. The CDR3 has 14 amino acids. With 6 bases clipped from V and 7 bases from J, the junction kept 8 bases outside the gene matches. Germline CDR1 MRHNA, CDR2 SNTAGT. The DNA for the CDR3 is TGTGCCAGCAGGGGGGACAGCTCGAGCGGGGAGCTGTTTTTT. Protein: CASRGDSSSGELFF.

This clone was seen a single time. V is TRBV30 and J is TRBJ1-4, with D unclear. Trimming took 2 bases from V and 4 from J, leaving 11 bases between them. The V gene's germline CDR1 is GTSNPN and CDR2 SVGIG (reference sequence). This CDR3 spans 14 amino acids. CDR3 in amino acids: CAWSYTQFNEKLFF. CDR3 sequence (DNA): TGTGCCTGGAGTTATACCCAGTTTAATGAAAAACTGTTTTTT.

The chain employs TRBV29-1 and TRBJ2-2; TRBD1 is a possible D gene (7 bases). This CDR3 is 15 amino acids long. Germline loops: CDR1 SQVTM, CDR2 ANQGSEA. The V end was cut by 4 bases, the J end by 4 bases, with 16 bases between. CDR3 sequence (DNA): TGCAGCGTTGCGGAGGGGGCCGGGGCCACCGGGGAGCTGTTTTTT. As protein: CSVAEGAGATGELFF.

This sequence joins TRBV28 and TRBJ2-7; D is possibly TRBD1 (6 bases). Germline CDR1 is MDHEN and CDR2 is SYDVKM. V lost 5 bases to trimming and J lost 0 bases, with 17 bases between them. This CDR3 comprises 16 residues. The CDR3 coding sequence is TGTGCCAGCAGTCTTGGGGGCAGGGTAGGCTCCTACGAGCAGTACTTC. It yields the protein CASSLGGRVGSYEQYF.

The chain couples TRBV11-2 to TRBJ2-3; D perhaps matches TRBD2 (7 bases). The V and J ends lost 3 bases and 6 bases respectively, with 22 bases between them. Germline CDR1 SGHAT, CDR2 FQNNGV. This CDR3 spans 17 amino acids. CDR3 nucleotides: TGTGCCAGCAGCTTCCGAGGGGGGGGCGCCCAGACGGATACGCAGTATTTT. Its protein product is CASSFRGGGAQTDTQYF.

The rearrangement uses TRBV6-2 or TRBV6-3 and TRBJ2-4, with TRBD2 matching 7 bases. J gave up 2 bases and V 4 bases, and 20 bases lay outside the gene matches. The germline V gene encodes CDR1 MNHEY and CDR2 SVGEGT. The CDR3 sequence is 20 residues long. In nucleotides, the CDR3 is TGTGCCAGCAGTTTTATATTCGTGGGAGGGAGTGGTCCTTCCAAAAACATTCAGTACTTC. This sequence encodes CASSFIFVGGSGPSKNIQYF.